The rows below give T cell receptor beta chains drawn from one sample of a study of graft-versus-host responses after intestinal transplantation. Measured with immunoSEQ multiplex PCR; TCRdb has only the in-frame clones, and not every one. The sample includes roughly 85,000 clones, 80% to 95% of them seen just once. Their antigen targets remain unknown. Sequenced material: unstimulated CD8+ T cells sorted from spleen or lymph node cells, taken before transplant. The origin of the receptors is a human donor who was the organ donor for an intestinal transplant. Each CDR3 is given with its conserved first and last residue. The D gene is left open where the match is weak. Clone sizes are given selectively: once, few, many, or a class where the clone is expanded.

J gene: TRBJ2-3; D gene: TRBD2; clone size: -; V gene: TRBV7-2; CDR3 protein: CASSLVAGGVTDTQYF; CDR3 DNA: TGTGCCAGCAGCTTAGTCGCGGGGGGAGTCACAGATACGCAGTATTTT
J gene: TRBJ1-4; D gene: -; clone size: -; V gene: TRBV19; CDR3 protein: CASSVFVGNEKLFF; CDR3 DNA: TGTGCCAGTAGTGTGTTTGTTGGAAATGAAAAACTGTTTTTT
J gene: TRBJ2-7; D gene: TRBD1; clone size: -; V gene: TRBV2; CDR3 protein: CASIEEGGTGPYEQYF; CDR3 DNA: TGTGCCAGCATCGAAGAAGGTGGGACAGGGCCCTACGAGCAGTACTTC
J gene: TRBJ2-7; D gene: TRBD2; clone size: -; V gene: TRBV19; CDR3 protein: CASSGGLGDEQYF; CDR3 DNA: TGTGCCAGTAGTGGGGGACTAGGGGACGAGCAGTACTTC
J gene: TRBJ2-7; D gene: TRBD2; clone size: -; V gene: TRBV5-4; CDR3 protein: CASSFMPSGSYEQYF; CDR3 DNA: TGTGCCAGCAGCTTCATGCCTAGCGGTAGTTACGAGCAGTACTTC
J gene: TRBJ2-5; D gene: -; clone size: once; V gene: TRBV4-1; CDR3 protein: CASSQRPFPQETQYF; CDR3 DNA: TGCGCCAGCAGCCAACGTCCATTCCCCCAAGAGACCCAGTACTTC
J gene: TRBJ1-3; D gene: -; clone size: -; V gene: TRBV11-3; CDR3 protein: CASSFRFSGNTIYF; CDR3 DNA: TGTGCCAGCTCCTTTCGGTTCTCTGGAAACACCATATATTTT
J gene: TRBJ2-7; D gene: TRBD1; clone size: -; V gene: TRBV27; CDR3 protein: CASSLSGTGVPYEQYF; CDR3 DNA: TGTGCCAGCAGTTTATCGGGGACAGGGGTACCCTACGAGCAGTACTTC
J gene: TRBJ1-4; D gene: -; clone size: once; V gene: TRBV4-1; CDR3 protein: CASSQDTGLREKLFF; CDR3 DNA: TGCGCCAGCAGCCAAGATACGGGGCTAAGGGAAAAACTGTTTTTT
J gene: TRBJ1-1; D gene: TRBD1; clone size: -; V gene: TRBV19; CDR3 protein: CASSIQGALAEAFF; CDR3 DNA: TGTGCCAGTAGTATACAGGGGGCTTTAGCTGAAGCTTTCTTT
J gene: TRBJ2-7; D gene: -; clone size: -; V gene: TRBV2; CDR3 protein: CASTWRRVNYERYF; CDR3 DNA: TGTGCCAGTACTTGGCGGAGAGTGAACTACGAGCGGTACTTC
J gene: TRBJ2-5; D gene: TRBD2; clone size: -; V gene: TRBV14; CDR3 protein: CASSQLAGAAETQYF; CDR3 DNA: TGTGCCAGCAGCCAACTAGCGGGAGCGGCAGAGACCCAGTACTTC
J gene: TRBJ2-1; D gene: -; clone size: -; V gene: TRBV27; CDR3 protein: CASSLGATEQFF; CDR3 DNA: TGTGCCAGCAGTTTAGGGGCTACTGAGCAGTTCTTC
J gene: TRBJ2-7; D gene: TRBD2; clone size: -; V gene: TRBV5-4; CDR3 protein: CASSLLVPAGRGEQYF; CDR3 DNA: TGTGCCAGCAGCCTATTAGTCCCGGCAGGGAGGGGCGAGCAGTACTTC
J gene: TRBJ2-7; D gene: TRBD1; clone size: -; V gene: TRBV4-1; CDR3 protein: CASSHQLGQGALEQYF; CDR3 DNA: TGCGCCAGCAGCCACCAGCTGGGACAGGGGGCGCTTGAGCAGTACTTC
J gene: TRBJ2-7; D gene: -; clone size: -; V gene: TRBV27; CDR3 protein: CASSLSSSWSQPYEQYF; CDR3 DNA: TGTGCCAGCAGTTTATCATCTAGCTGGTCCCAACCCTACGAGCAGTACTTC
J gene: TRBJ1-1; D gene: -; clone size: -; V gene: TRBV4-1; CDR3 protein: CASRYSIGENTEAFF; CDR3 DNA: TGCGCCAGCAGGTACTCCATTGGGGAGAACACTGAAGCTTTCTTT
J gene: TRBJ2-3; D gene: -; clone size: -; V gene: TRBV4-2; CDR3 protein: CASSQDRGGSTDTQYF; CDR3 DNA: TGTGCCAGCAGCCAAGATCGGGGCGGGAGCACAGATACGCAGTATTTT
J gene: TRBJ2-3; D gene: TRBD1; clone size: once; V gene: TRBV15; CDR3 protein: CATSVGTGVDTQYF; CDR3 DNA: TGTGCCACCAGCGTCGGGACAGGGGTAGATACGCAGTATTTT
J gene: TRBJ2-7; D gene: -; clone size: -; V gene: TRBV5-6; CDR3 protein: CASSGLGYEQYF; CDR3 DNA: TGTGCCAGCAGCGGCCTGGGGTACGAGCAGTACTTC
J gene: TRBJ2-7; D gene: -; clone size: -; V gene: TRBV7-9; CDR3 protein: CASSLPMKYEQYF; CDR3 DNA: TGTGCCAGCAGCTTACCTATGAAATACGAGCAGTACTTC
J gene: TRBJ2-7; D gene: TRBD2; clone size: -; V gene: TRBV27; CDR3 protein: CASSPEETSVYEQYF; CDR3 DNA: TGTGCCAGCAGCCCAGAAGAGACTAGCGTGTACGAGCAGTACTTC
J gene: TRBJ2-7; D gene: TRBD2; clone size: -; V gene: TRBV11-2; CDR3 protein: CASSPWPELATYEQYF; CDR3 DNA: TGTGCCAGCAGCCCGTGGCCGGAACTAGCGACCTACGAGCAGTACTTC
J gene: TRBJ2-3; D gene: -; clone size: -; V gene: TRBV7-8; CDR3 protein: CASSLLADTQYF; CDR3 DNA: TGTGCCAGCAGCTTACTGGCAGATACGCAGTATTTT
J gene: TRBJ2-1; D gene: -; clone size: once; V gene: TRBV13; CDR3 protein: CASSPWYEQFF; CDR3 DNA: TGTGCCAGCAGCCCCTGGTATGAGCAGTTCTTC
J gene: TRBJ2-7; D gene: -; clone size: -; V gene: TRBV6-5; CDR3 protein: CASSSWGIWSEQYF; CDR3 DNA: TGTGCCAGCAGTTCCTGGGGGATTTGGTCCGAGCAGTACTTC
J gene: TRBJ2-2; D gene: TRBD2; clone size: -; V gene: TRBV11-3; CDR3 protein: CASSGQREMDGELFF; CDR3 DNA: TGTGCCAGCAGCGGCCAGCGGGAGATGGACGGGGAGCTGTTTTTT
J gene: TRBJ2-3; D gene: -; clone size: -; V gene: TRBV29-1; CDR3 protein: CSVEAPGSTDTQYF; CDR3 DNA: TGCAGCGTTGAAGCCCCAGGGAGCACAGATACGCAGTATTTT
J gene: TRBJ1-3; D gene: -; clone size: -; V gene: TRBV11-3; CDR3 protein: CASSLQGRGGNTIYF; CDR3 DNA: TGTGCCAGCAGCTTGCAAGGGAGAGGCGGAAACACCATATATTTT
J gene: TRBJ2-1; D gene: TRBD2; clone size: -; V gene: TRBV27; CDR3 protein: CASSSWTSGSFPPYNEQFF; CDR3 DNA: TGTGCCAGCAGTTCGTGGACTAGCGGGAGTTTCCCCCCCTACAATGAGCAGTTCTTC
J gene: TRBJ2-5; D gene: TRBD2; clone size: -; V gene: TRBV4-2; CDR3 protein: CASSPGLAGGPEYF; CDR3 DNA: TGTGCCAGCAGCCCGGGACTAGCGGGGGGACCTGAGTACTTC
J gene: TRBJ1-1; D gene: -; clone size: -; V gene: TRBV4-1; CDR3 protein: CASGWTSRTEAFF; CDR3 DNA: TGCGCCAGTGGTTGGACCTCCCGCACTGAAGCTTTCTTT
J gene: TRBJ2-7; D gene: TRBD2; clone size: -; V gene: TRBV30; CDR3 protein: CAWSVGASGTSIYEQYF; CDR3 DNA: TGTGCCTGGAGTGTCGGGGCGTCCGGGACTAGCATCTACGAGCAGTACTTC
J gene: TRBJ1-1; D gene: -; clone size: -; V gene: TRBV7-2; CDR3 protein: CASSLVEWNTEAFF; CDR3 DNA: TGTGCCAGCAGCTTAGTAGAATGGAACACTGAAGCTTTCTTT
J gene: TRBJ2-3; D gene: TRBD2; clone size: -; V gene: TRBV7-6; CDR3 protein: CASSPFLWRGIRTDTQYF; CDR3 DNA: TGTGCCAGCAGCCCATTCCTGTGGCGGGGGATAAGAACAGATACGCAGTATTTT
J gene: TRBJ2-1; D gene: -; clone size: -; V gene: TRBV10-2; CDR3 protein: CAAAIAEQFF; CDR3 DNA: TGCGCCGCGGCGATAGCGGAGCAGTTCTTC